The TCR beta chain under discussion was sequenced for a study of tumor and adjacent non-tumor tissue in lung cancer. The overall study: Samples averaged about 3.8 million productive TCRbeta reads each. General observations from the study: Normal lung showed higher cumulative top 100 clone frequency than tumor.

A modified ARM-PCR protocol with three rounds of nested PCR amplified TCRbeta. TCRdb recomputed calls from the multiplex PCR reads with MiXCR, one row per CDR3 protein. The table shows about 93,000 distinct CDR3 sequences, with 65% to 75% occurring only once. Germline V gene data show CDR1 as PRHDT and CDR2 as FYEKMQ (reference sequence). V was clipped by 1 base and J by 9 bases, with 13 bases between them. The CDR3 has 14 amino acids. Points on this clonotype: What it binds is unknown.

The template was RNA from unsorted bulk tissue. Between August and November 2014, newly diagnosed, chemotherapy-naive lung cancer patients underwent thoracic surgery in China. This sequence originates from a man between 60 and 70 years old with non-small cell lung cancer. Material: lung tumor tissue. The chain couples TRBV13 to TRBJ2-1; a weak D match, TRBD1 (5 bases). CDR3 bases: TGTGCCAGCAGCTTAGTCCGGCTAGGGGCTGAGCAGTTCTTC. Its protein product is CASSLVRLGAEQFF.